The 3 T cell receptor beta chains reported below all come from one sample, sequenced in a study of neurological immune-mediated disorders. Each CDR3 protein is one row after TCRdb ran MiXCR on the 5' RACE reads. The sample has about 40,000 distinct CDR3 sequences; about 14% are singletons. Sequenced input: CD4+ T cells from blood. These receptors were taken from a woman aged 55-69 years with HTLV-1-associated myelopathy (HAM/TSP).

This clonotype was detected ten times or more. The chain has TRBV7-2 and TRBJ2-3; the D is unclear. CDR3 size: 13 residues. V was clipped by 4 bases and J by 0 bases, with 5 bases between them. Germline CDR1 is SGHTA and CDR2 is FQGNSA. The CDR3 DNA sequence: TGTGCCAGCAGCTGGCCGAGCACAGATACGCAGTATTTT. Translating gives CASSWPSTDTQYF.

The sample holds many counts of this clonotype. The chain recombines TRBV7-2 with TRBJ1-5, with TRBD1 as a possible D gene (6 bases). Germline loops: CDR1 SGHTA, CDR2 FQGNSA. Trimming cost V 2 bases and J 3 bases, with 17 bases left between them. This CDR3 has 17 amino acids. The CDR3 nucleotides read TGTGCCAGCAGCTTAAGGGGGTCAGGGCCTTTCAATCAGCCCCAGCATTTT. Its translation is CASSLRGSGPFNQPQHF. Supplemented by reference TRBV7-2 and TRBJ1-5, the full variable domain reads GAGVSQSPSNKVTEKGKDVELRCDPISGHTALYWYRQSLGQGLEFLIYFQGNSAPDKSGLPSDRFSAERTGGSVSTLTIQRTQQEDSAVYLCASSLRGSGPFNQPQHFGDGTRLSIL.

This clonotype was found many times. A junction boundary mismatches the germline segment, possibly from a read error. The genes are TRBV7-7 and TRBJ2-2; D remains ambiguous. Germline CDR1 is SSHAT and CDR2 is FNYEAQ (reference sequence). This CDR3 has 14 residues. The CDR3 region has the DNA TGTGCTAGCAGCCCTAATACCAACACCGGGGAGCTGTTTTTT. Protein sequence: CASSPNTNTGELFF.